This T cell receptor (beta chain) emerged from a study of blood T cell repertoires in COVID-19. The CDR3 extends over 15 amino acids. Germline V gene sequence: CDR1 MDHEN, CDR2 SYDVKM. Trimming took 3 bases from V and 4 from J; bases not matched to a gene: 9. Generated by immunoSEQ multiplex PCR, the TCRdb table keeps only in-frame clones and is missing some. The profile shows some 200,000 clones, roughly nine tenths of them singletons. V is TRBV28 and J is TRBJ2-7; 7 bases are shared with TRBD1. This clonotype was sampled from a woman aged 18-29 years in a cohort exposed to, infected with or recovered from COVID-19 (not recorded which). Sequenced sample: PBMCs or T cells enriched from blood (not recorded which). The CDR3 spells CASSFSTGSVYEQYF. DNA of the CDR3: TGTGCCAGCAGTTTCTCGACAGGGTCCGTTTACGAGCAGTACTTC.